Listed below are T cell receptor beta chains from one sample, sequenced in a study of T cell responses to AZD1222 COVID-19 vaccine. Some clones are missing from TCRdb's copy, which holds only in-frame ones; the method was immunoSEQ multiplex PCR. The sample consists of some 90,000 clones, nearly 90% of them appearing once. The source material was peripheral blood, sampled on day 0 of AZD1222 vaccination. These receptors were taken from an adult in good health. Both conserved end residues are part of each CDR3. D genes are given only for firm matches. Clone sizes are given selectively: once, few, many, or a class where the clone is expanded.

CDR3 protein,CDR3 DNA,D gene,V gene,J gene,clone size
CASSLGGSPNTEAFF,TGTGCCAGCAGCTTAGGTGGCAGCCCGAACACTGAAGCTTTCTTT,-,TRBV7-2,TRBJ1-1,-
CASSPRGTSDVDTGELFF,TGTGCCAGCTCACCACGAGGGACTAGCGATGTAGACACCGGGGAGCTGTTTTTT,TRBD2,TRBV18,TRBJ2-2,-
CASSARQNSPLHF,TGTGCCAGTAGTGCCCGACAGAATTCACCCCTCCACTTT,-,TRBV19,TRBJ1-6,-
CASSMGNTEAFF,TGTGCCAGTAGTATGGGGAACACTGAAGCTTTCTTT,-,TRBV19,TRBJ1-1,-
CASARQGVNNEQFF,TGTGCCAGTGCTCGGCAGGGCGTAAACAATGAGCAGTTCTTC,-,TRBV19,TRBJ2-1,-
CASSRSGLAGNTGELFF,TGTGCCAGCAGTCGATCGGGACTAGCGGGAAACACCGGGGAGCTGTTTTTT,TRBD2,TRBV6-6,TRBJ2-2,-
CASSWAGGRQFF,TGTGCCAGCAGTTGGGCAGGAGGGAGGCAGTTCTTC,-,TRBV6-2/TRBV6-3,TRBJ2-1,-
CASSSPPVVTIYF,TGTGCCAGCAGCTCCCCGCCAGTTGTGACCATATATTTT,-,TRBV7-9,TRBJ1-3,once
CAIRSGALNYGYTF,TGTGCCATCAGATCAGGGGCCCTTAACTATGGCTACACCTTC,-,TRBV10-3,TRBJ1-2,-
CASSSGQAFNEKLFF,TGTGCCAGCAGCTCCGGACAGGCCTTTAATGAAAAACTGTTTTTT,TRBD1,TRBV7-9,TRBJ1-4,-
CATSDLGDTHGNTEAFF,TGTGCCACCAGTGACCTTGGGGACACCCACGGAAACACTGAAGCTTTCTTT,-,TRBV24-1,TRBJ1-1,few
CASSQDFGTPILYGYTF,TGTGCCAGCAGCCAAGACTTCGGGACACCTATCCTCTATGGCTACACCTTC,-,TRBV4-2,TRBJ1-2,-
CASRPLANQETQYF,TGTGCCAGCAGGCCCCTAGCGAACCAAGAGACCCAGTACTTC,-,TRBV28,TRBJ2-5,-
CASSFEWSTDTQYF,TGTGCCAGCAGCTTTGAATGGAGCACAGATACGCAGTATTTT,-,TRBV7-3,TRBJ2-3,-
CASSYTGGGTKNIQYF,TGCGCCAGCAGTTATACAGGGGGCGGGACCAAAAACATTCAGTACTTC,TRBD1,TRBV5-1,TRBJ2-4,-
CAPSSRPGGYTF,TGTGCCCCTTCATCTCGGCCGGGGGGCTACACCTTC,-,TRBV24-1,TRBJ1-2,-
CASSRRDREGQPQHF,TGTGCCAGCAGCCGGAGGGACAGGGAAGGTCAGCCCCAGCATTTT,TRBD1,TRBV11-2,TRBJ1-5,-
CASRNSGGDTQYF,TGTGCCAGCAGGAACTCCGGCGGGGATACGCAGTATTTT,-,TRBV12-3/TRBV12-4,TRBJ2-3,-
CASSLSAPGDPEAFF,TGTGCCAGCAGTTTATCGGCGCCAGGGGACCCTGAAGCTTTCTTT,-,TRBV27,TRBJ1-1,-
CASSLRWQGAAGELFF,TGTGCCAGCAGCTTAAGGTGGCAGGGGGCGGCCGGGGAGCTGTTTTTT,TRBD1,TRBV7-6,TRBJ2-2,once
CATSRVLGRETQYF,TGTGCCACCAGCAGAGTCTTAGGGAGGGAGACCCAGTACTTC,-,TRBV15,TRBJ2-5,-
CASSSGQGGGYTF,TGTGCCAGCAGCTCGGGACAGGGTGGAGGCTACACCTTC,TRBD1,TRBV7-2,TRBJ1-2,-
CASSRTTGELFF,TGTGCCAGCAGCCGAACCACCGGGGAGCTGTTTTTT,-,TRBV7-9,TRBJ2-2,-
CASSVRPDYGYTF,TGTGCCAGCAGTGTGAGGCCGGATTATGGCTACACCTTC,-,TRBV2,TRBJ1-2,-
CASSVDSWREAFF,TGTGCCAGCAGCGTAGATTCGTGGCGGGAAGCTTTCTTT,-,TRBV9,TRBJ1-1,few
CASSLGQGVYTF,TGTGCCAGCAGTTTGGGGCAGGGGGTCTACACCTTC,TRBD1,TRBV28,TRBJ1-2,-
CASSYGQGPYNEQFF,TGTGCCAGCAGTTACGGACAGGGCCCTTACAATGAGCAGTTCTTC,TRBD1,TRBV6-2/TRBV6-3,TRBJ2-1,once
CASSSYRGREKLFF,TGTGCCAGCAGTTCCTACAGGGGGCGGGAAAAACTGTTTTTT,TRBD1,TRBV6-5,TRBJ1-4,-
CASSEDRTNSPLHF,TGTGCCAGCAGCGAGGACAGGACAAATTCACCCCTCCACTTT,TRBD1,TRBV9,TRBJ1-6,-
CASSQGRADEQYF,TGCGCCAGCAGCCAGGGCCGGGCCGACGAGCAGTACTTC,-,TRBV5-1,TRBJ2-7,-
CASSIDLAMNHLSNQPQHF,TGTGCCAGTAGTATAGATCTGGCCATGAACCATTTGAGCAATCAGCCCCAGCATTTT,-,TRBV19,TRBJ1-5,-
CASRQAPGGNQPQHF,TGTGCCAGCAGACAAGCCCCAGGTGGCAATCAGCCCCAGCATTTT,-,TRBV6-6,TRBJ1-5,-
CASGPGAVIETQYF,TGTGCTAGTGGACCTGGGGCAGTCATAGAGACCCAGTACTTC,-,TRBV12-5,TRBJ2-5,-
CAISESGRTGNNEQFF,TGTGCCATCAGTGAGTCCGGCAGGACCGGCAACAATGAGCAGTTCTTC,-,TRBV10-3,TRBJ2-1,-
CASSPLVGAFYEQYF,TGTGCCAGCAGTCCCCTTGTAGGCGCGTTCTACGAGCAGTACTTC,-,TRBV27,TRBJ2-7,few
CASSPRLREGSYNSPLHF,TGTGCCAGCAGCCCCCGGTTAAGGGAGGGCTCCTATAATTCACCCCTCCACTTT,-,TRBV27,TRBJ1-6,-
CAISEPGETQYF,TGTGCCATCAGTGAACCGGGAGAGACCCAGTACTTC,-,TRBV10-3,TRBJ2-5,-
CASSPQQGQPQHF,TGTGCCAGCAGTCCTCAACAGGGTCAGCCCCAGCATTTT,-,TRBV12-3/TRBV12-4,TRBJ1-5,-
CASSSGLAGDKEFF,TGTGCCAGCAGCTCAGGACTAGCGGGGGACAAAGAGTTCTTC,TRBD2,TRBV7-3,TRBJ2-1,once
CASSLWGGGSKKTEAFF,TGTGCCAGCAGTTTATGGGGAGGGGGCTCGAAGAAAACTGAAGCTTTCTTT,TRBD1,TRBV28,TRBJ1-1,-
CASSSQGSNTGELFF,TGTGCCAGCAGCTCTCAGGGTTCGAACACCGGGGAGCTGTTTTTT,-,TRBV11-2,TRBJ2-2,-
CASKQGGSYNSPLHF,TGTGCCAGTAAGCAGGGAGGGTCCTATAATTCACCCCTCCACTTT,-,TRBV19,TRBJ1-6,-
CATSDAGLAGNEQFF,TGTGCCACCAGTGATGCGGGACTCGCGGGGAATGAGCAGTTCTTC,-,TRBV24-1,TRBJ2-1,-
CASRLYRAPLHF,TGTGCCAGCAGACTATACAGGGCACCCCTCCACTTT,-,TRBV28,TRBJ1-6,-
CASSLPYPSYEQYF,TGTGCCAGCAGCTTACCCTACCCCTCCTACGAGCAGTACTTC,-,TRBV7-2,TRBJ2-7,-
CASTPTLTYNEQFF,TGTGCCAGCACCCCGACTTTGACCTACAATGAGCAGTTCTTC,-,TRBV11-2,TRBJ2-1,-
CASFRRARGTSGNTIYF,TGTGCCAGCTTCAGAAGGGCGAGAGGAACCTCTGGAAACACCATATATTTT,-,TRBV7-9,TRBJ1-3,-
CASRPQGRAYEQYF,TGTGCCAGCAGACCACAGGGGCGAGCCTACGAGCAGTACTTC,TRBD1,TRBV6-5,TRBJ2-7,-
CASSIGTATGTGELFF,TGTGCCAGTAGTATAGGGACGGCCACGGGCACCGGGGAGCTGTTTTTT,-,TRBV19,TRBJ2-2,once
CASSEWAGAPGLGEEKLFF,TGTGCCAGCAGTGAATGGGCAGGGGCGCCCGGGCTAGGTGAGGAAAAACTGTTTTTT,-,TRBV6-1,TRBJ1-4,-
CASSLGQGSPLHF,TGTGCCAGCAGTTTAGGGCAGGGCTCACCCCTCCACTTT,-,TRBV12-3/TRBV12-4,TRBJ1-6,-
CASSQVVLGTEAFF,TGCGCCAGCAGCCAAGTTGTTTTGGGGACTGAAGCTTTCTTT,-,TRBV4-3,TRBJ1-1,-
CASSPNSGTDTQYF,TGTGCCAGCTCACCAAATAGCGGCACAGATACGCAGTATTTT,-,TRBV18,TRBJ2-3,once
CASGLAPASEGTGELFF,TGTGCTAGTGGTTTAGCGCCCGCCTCGGAGGGAACCGGGGAGCTGTTTTTT,-,TRBV12-5,TRBJ2-2,-
CASSLEGTGANVLTF,TGTGCCAGCAGCTTAGAGGGAACAGGGGCCAACGTCCTGACTTTC,-,TRBV11-2,TRBJ2-6,-
CASSQVRANEKLFF,TGTGCCAGCAGCCAAGTCAGGGCTAATGAAAAACTGTTTTTT,-,TRBV14,TRBJ1-4,-
CASSSSRAEEQFF,TGTGCCAGCAGTTCCTCGCGGGCAGAGGAGCAGTTCTTC,-,TRBV6-2/TRBV6-3,TRBJ2-1,-
CASSVDPVSYGYTF,TGTGCCAGCAGCGTGGACCCTGTCAGCTATGGCTACACCTTC,-,TRBV5-4,TRBJ1-2,-
CASSSRTNEKLFF,TGTGCCAGCAGCTCGAGGACTAATGAAAAACTGTTTTTT,-,TRBV7-2,TRBJ1-4,-
CASNSGRGYTF,TGTGCCAGCAACTCCGGGAGGGGCTACACCTTC,-,TRBV9,TRBJ1-2,-